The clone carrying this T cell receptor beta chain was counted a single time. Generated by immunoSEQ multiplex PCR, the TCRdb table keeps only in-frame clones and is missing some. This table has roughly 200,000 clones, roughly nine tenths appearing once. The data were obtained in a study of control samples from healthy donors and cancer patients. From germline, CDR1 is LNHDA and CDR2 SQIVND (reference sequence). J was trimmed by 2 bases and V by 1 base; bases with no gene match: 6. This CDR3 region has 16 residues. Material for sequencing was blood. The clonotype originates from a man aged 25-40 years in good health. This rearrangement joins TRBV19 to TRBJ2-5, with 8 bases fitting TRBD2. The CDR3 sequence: CASSIAPGGGQETQYF. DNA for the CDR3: TGTGCCAGTAGTATAGCCCCGGGAGGGGGGCAAGAGACCCAGTACTTC.